The sequence of this T cell receptor beta chain was determined in a study of cytomegalovirus exposure and HLA in healthy donors. Healthy bone marrow donors made up the donors. With 60 Vbeta and 13 Jbeta primers, the PCR was carried out. Some clones are missing from TCRdb's copy, which holds only in-frame ones; the method was immunoSEQ multiplex PCR. The table records around 250,000 clones, around 90% of them present only once. Study-wide findings and caveats: V- and J-gene trimming of TCR beta was linked (in a later analysis) to a missense DCLRE1C variant. TCR association rates varied by HLA locus in a later analysis, with DRB1 highest and HLA-C lowest. Association with HLA alleles at 0.05 false discovery rate was found for 15,000 to 20,000 TCR beta sequences in a later analysis.

Concerning this clone itself: What it recognizes is unknown.

The TCR was taken from a girl aged 2-10 years in good health and CMV-seronegative. The source material was PBMCs.

The CDR3 spells CSVGQGLGSYEQYF. DNA for the CDR3: TGCAGCGTTGGACAGGGGTTGGGGTCCTACGAGCAGTACTTC. The rearrangement uses TRBV29-1 and TRBJ2-7; 8 bases line up with TRBD1. Germline CDR1 is SQVTM and CDR2 is ANQGSEA. The CDR3 sequence is 14 residues long. Trimming at V came to 4 bases and at J to 1 base, leaving 6 bases not matched to a gene.